This T cell receptor beta chain was recorded in a study of cytotoxic CD8 clonotypes in ibrutinib-treated CLL. For the study at large: Averaging across samples gave roughly 260,000 productive templates and approximately 87,000 productive rearrangements. Study observations and caveats: Sustained-remission patients were sampled at one set of times and progressing patients at different ones.

Assay: immunoSEQ multiplex PCR; the TCRdb copy retains only in-frame clones and omits some. The sample consists of roughly 150,000 clones, more than 70% of them appearing once. This CDR3 has 16 residues. V was clipped by 5 bases and J by 3 bases; unmatched bases: 10. Germline lookup yields CDR1 MDHEN and CDR2 SYDVKM. Details on this clone: Its matching antigen is unknown.

This sequence joins TRBV28 and TRBJ2-7, with 10 bases aligning to TRBD1. This clonotype was obtained from a human donor with chronic lymphocytic leukemia. Here the sequenced sample was PBMCs, taken at disease progression, from a patient treated with ibrutinib. The CDR3 here is CASSGLGQGKIYEQYF. The CDR3 DNA is TGTGCCAGCAGTGGATTGGGACAGGGGAAAATCTACGAGCAGTACTTC.